Listed below are T cell receptor beta chains from one sample, sequenced in a study of T cell repertoires in cytomegalovirus infection. TCRdb fed the reads into MiXCR, producing one record per CDR3 protein. The table lists around 240,000 distinct CDR3 sequences, 22% of them singletons. Sequencing was carried out using CD8+ T cells from PBMCs. These receptors were taken from a human donor in good health (CMV status not recorded). Some clones in this sample may be carry-over from other donors' samples. Both conserved end residues are part of each CDR3. A D gene is named only where the DNA matches it firmly. Rows give clone size only sometimes, using once, few, many, or a class for an expanded clone.

size | J | D | V | DNA | CDR3
NA | TRBJ1-3 | NA | TRBV28 | TGTGCCAGTACCCGGGCGTCGGATGGGAGGAACACCATATATTTT | CASTRASDGRNTIYF
NA | TRBJ1-2 | NA | TRBV7-9 | TGTGCCAGCAGCCCCGCGGGGGGGAAGAACTATGGCTACACCTTC | CASSPAGGKNYGYTF
NA | TRBJ1-1 | TRBD1 | TRBV5-1 | TGCGCCAGCAGCCACGGACAGGGGGCGCGTGGCACTGAAGCTTTCTTT | CASSHGQGARGTEAFF
many | TRBJ2-7 | NA | TRBV6-6 | TGTGCCAGCAGTTACTGGGGCAGACAAGAGGGATACGAGCAGTACTTC | CASSYWGRQEGYEQYF
many | TRBJ2-1 | TRBD2 | TRBV12-3/TRBV12-4 | TGTGCCAGCAGTCCCGGGGGAGCGGGGGGGTACAATGAGCAGTTCTTC | CASSPGGAGGYNEQFF
NA | TRBJ2-1 | NA | TRBV6-1 | TGTGCCACACAATCGGGAGTGTTTGAGTTCTTC | CATQSGVFEFF
many | TRBJ1-1 | NA | TRBV7-8 | TGTGCCAGCAGTTGGGGACTCTTGAACACTGAAGCTTTCTTT | CASSWGLLNTEAFF
few | TRBJ2-4 | TRBD2 | TRBV2 | TGTGCCAGCAATCGGGGGGGCCTCTCCGGAAACATTCAGTACTTC | CASNRGGLSGNIQYF
many | TRBJ2-3 | TRBD2 | TRBV7-9 | TGTGCCAGCAGCGACACGGGGGGACTTAGCACAGATACGCAGTATTTT | CASSDTGGLSTDTQYF
few | TRBJ1-2 | TRBD1 | TRBV5-4 | TGTGCCAGCAGCACTACTTGGACAGGGGGCTATGGCTACACCTTC | CASSTTWTGGYGYTF
many | TRBJ2-7 | NA | TRBV7-8 | TGTGCCAGCAGCTTCTTTCCGACGGGGGCCTCCTACGAGCAGTACTTC | CASSFFPTGASYEQYF
NA | TRBJ2-2 | NA | TRBV29-1 | TGCAGCGTTGAAGAGGGCGACTCCCACACCGGGGAGCTGTTTTTT | CSVEEGDSHTGELFF
NA | TRBJ2-2 | NA | TRBV11-2 | TGTGCCAGCAGCTTAGAGGGACTTGGCACCGGGGAGCTGTTTTTT | CASSLEGLGTGELFF
few | TRBJ2-1 | NA | TRBV19 | TGTGCCAGTAGTAATGGTCTCGTCTACAATGAGCAGTTCTTC | CASSNGLVYNEQFF
NA | TRBJ1-1 | NA | TRBV11-2 | TGTGCCAGCAGCCTCGGTTTGGGGGGGGAGAACACTGAAGCTTTCTTT | CASSLGLGGENTEAFF
many | TRBJ1-1 | NA | TRBV5-1 | TGCGCCAGCAGCTTTGGAGGGGGTTCGGAAGCTTTCTTT | CASSFGGGSEAFF
NA | TRBJ2-2 | NA | TRBV6-5 | TGTGCCAGCAGTTACTTCCTCGGAGGGACCGGGGAGCTGTTTTTT | CASSYFLGGTGELFF
NA | TRBJ1-6 | NA | TRBV23-1 | TGCGCCGATCGTCCCCATTCACCCCTCCACTTT | CADRPHSPLHF
many | TRBJ2-4 | NA | TRBV28 | TGTGCCAGCAGTCCGGGGGACAGTTTCTTAGCCAAAAACATTCAGTACTTC | CASSPGDSFLAKNIQYF
NA | TRBJ1-4 | NA | TRBV14 | TGTGCCAGCAGCCAAGAGAGGTCAGGGTTTGAAAAACTGTTTTTT | CASSQERSGFEKLFF
NA | TRBJ1-1 | NA | TRBV5-4 | TGTGCCAGCAGGAGAGAAACGGGGGAGGACACTGAAGCTTTCTTT | CASRRETGEDTEAFF
NA | TRBJ1-1 | TRBD1 | TRBV6-5 | TGTGCCAGCAGTTACTCATCAGGGGGGAACACTGAAGCTTTCTTT | CASSYSSGGNTEAFF
NA | TRBJ2-2 | NA | TRBV6-2/TRBV6-3 | TGTGCCAGCAGTCCGACACCCGCGAACACCGGGGAGCTGTTTTTT | CASSPTPANTGELFF
many | TRBJ2-3 | NA | TRBV7-8 | TGTGCCAGCAGCTCGCGGGACCGCACAGATACGCAGTATTTT | CASSSRDRTDTQYF
NA | TRBJ2-5 | TRBD1 | TRBV15 | TGTGCCACCAGCACCGACAGGGGACCCCAAGAGACCCAGTACTTC | CATSTDRGPQETQYF
NA | TRBJ2-2 | NA | TRBV6-4 | TGTGCCAGCAGTGGATCCGGGGAGCTGTTTTTT | CASSGSGELFF